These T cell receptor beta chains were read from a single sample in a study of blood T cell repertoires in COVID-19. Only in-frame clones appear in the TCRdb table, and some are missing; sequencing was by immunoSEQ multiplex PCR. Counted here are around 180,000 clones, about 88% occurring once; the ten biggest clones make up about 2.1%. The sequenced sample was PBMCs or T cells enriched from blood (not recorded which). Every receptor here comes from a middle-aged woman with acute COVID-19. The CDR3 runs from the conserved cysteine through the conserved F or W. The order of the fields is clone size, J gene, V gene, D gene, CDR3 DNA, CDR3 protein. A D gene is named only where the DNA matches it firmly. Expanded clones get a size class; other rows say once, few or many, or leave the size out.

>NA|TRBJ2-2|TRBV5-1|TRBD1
TGCGCCAGCAGCTCGGGACAGTCGACCGGGGAGCTGTTTTTT
CASSSGQSTGELFF
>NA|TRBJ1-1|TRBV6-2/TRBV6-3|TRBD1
TGTGCCAGCAGCACACCGACAGGGGGGGTGAACACTGAAGCTTTCTTT
CASSTPTGGVNTEAFF
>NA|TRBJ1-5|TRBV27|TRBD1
TGTGCCAGCAGCTACACGGGACAGGCGAGCAATCAGCCCCAGCATTTT
CASSYTGQASNQPQHF
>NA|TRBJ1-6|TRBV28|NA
TGTGCCAGCAGCGGAGGGTACTCACCCCTCCACTTT
CASSGGYSPLHF
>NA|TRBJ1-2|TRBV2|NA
TGTGCCAGCGTCGAGCAAAACTATGGCTACACCTTC
CASVEQNYGYTF
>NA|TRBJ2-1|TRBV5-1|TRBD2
TGCGCCAGCAGCTTGTACGGGGGGAACTACAATGAGCAGTTCTTC
CASSLYGGNYNEQFF
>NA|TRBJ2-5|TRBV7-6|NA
TGTGCCAGCAGCCCTTTAGGGGGACGGGGAGAGACCCAGTACTTC
CASSPLGGRGETQYF
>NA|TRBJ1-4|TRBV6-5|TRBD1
TGTGCCAGCAGAAAACAGGGGCGTCAAGAAAAACTGTTTTTT
CASRKQGRQEKLFF
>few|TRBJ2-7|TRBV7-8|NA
TGTGCCAGCAGCTTAGTGGGCAGCTCCTACGAGCAGTACTTC
CASSLVGSSYEQYF
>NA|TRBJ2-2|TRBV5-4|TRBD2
TGTGCCAGCAGCCGACTAGCGGGGGGGGTCACAACCGGGGAGCTGTTTTTT
CASSRLAGGVTTGELFF
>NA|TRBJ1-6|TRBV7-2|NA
TGTGCCAGCAGCTGGACAGTTTATAATTCACCCCTCCACTTT
CASSWTVYNSPLHF
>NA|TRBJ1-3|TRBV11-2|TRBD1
TGTGCCAGCAGATCTCAACAGGGGCGGGACACCATATATTTT
CASRSQQGRDTIYF
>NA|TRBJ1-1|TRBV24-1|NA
TGTGCCACCAGGCATCAGGGGCTTTTGGTTTCGAACACTGAAGCTTTCTTT
CATRHQGLLVSNTEAFF
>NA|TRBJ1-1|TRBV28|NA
TGTGCCAGCAGAGGGGCGCCTAACACTGAAGCTTTCTTT
CASRGAPNTEAFF
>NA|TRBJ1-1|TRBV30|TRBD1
TGTGCCTGGAGTGTACTGACAGGGGGGAATGCTGAAGCTTTCTTT
CAWSVLTGGNAEAFF
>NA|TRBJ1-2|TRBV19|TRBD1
TGTGCCAGTAGTATTCGGCACAGGGGAGAGGGCTACACCTTC
CASSIRHRGEGYTF
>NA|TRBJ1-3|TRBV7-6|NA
TGTGCCAGCAGCAAGAGTCCAGGGATAGGGATCTCTGGAAACACCATATATTTT
CASSKSPGIGISGNTIYF
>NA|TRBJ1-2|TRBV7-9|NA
TGTGCCAGCAGTTCCCTAGAGCGGGGGAACTATGGCTACACCTTC
CASSSLERGNYGYTF
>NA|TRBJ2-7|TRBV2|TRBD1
TGTGCCAGCAGATATGACAGGGGGATCACCTACGAGCAGTACTTC
CASRYDRGITYEQYF
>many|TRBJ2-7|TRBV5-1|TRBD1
TGCGCCAGCACAATCGGACAGGGCCCCTCCTACGAGCAGTACTTC
CASTIGQGPSYEQYF
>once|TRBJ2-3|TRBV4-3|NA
TGCGCCAGCAGCCAAGGGGGAGGCGTGAATACGCAGTATTTT
CASSQGGGVNTQYF
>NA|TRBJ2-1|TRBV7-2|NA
TGTGCCAGCAGCTTACTCGCGGGGAGCGAGCAGTTCTTC
CASSLLAGSEQFF
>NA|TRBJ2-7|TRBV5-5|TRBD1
TGTGCCAGCAGCTTGGTAGACAGGGGCTCCTACGAGCAGTACTTC
CASSLVDRGSYEQYF
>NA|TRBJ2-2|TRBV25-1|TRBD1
TGTGCCAGCACCTATCGGACAGGGGGCTCGGGTACCGGGGAGCTGTTTTTT
CASTYRTGGSGTGELFF
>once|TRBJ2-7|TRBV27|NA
TGTGCCAGCAGCCTTCGACGGGGAGACCCCTACGAGCAGTACTTC
CASSLRRGDPYEQYF
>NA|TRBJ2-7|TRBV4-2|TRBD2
TGTGCCAGCAGCCAAGAATCCCCTAGCGGGTTTGCCTACGAGCAGTACTTC
CASSQESPSGFAYEQYF
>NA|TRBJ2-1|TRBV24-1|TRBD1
TGTGCCACCAGTGACCCCAGGGGGCGGTCGGGTGAGCAGTTCTTC
CATSDPRGRSGEQFF
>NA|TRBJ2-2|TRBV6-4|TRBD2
TGTGCCACCGCCGGGACTAGCGGGGTGGGCGGGGAGCTGTTTTTT
CATAGTSGVGGELFF
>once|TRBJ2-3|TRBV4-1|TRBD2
TGCGCCAGCAGCCAAGATTCTGGACTAGCGGGAGACCGTGCGCAGTATTTT
CASSQDSGLAGDRAQYF
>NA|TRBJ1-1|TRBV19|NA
TGTGCCAGTAGTTGGCAATTAGGAGGGGCCACTGAAGCTTTCTTT
CASSWQLGGATEAFF
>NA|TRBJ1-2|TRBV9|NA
TGTGCCAGCAGCGTAGGATTGGGGGACATACCTAACTATGGCTACACCTTC
CASSVGLGDIPNYGYTF
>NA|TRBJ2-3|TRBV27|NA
TGTGCCAGTAAGGCCTGGGCCTCAGATACGCAGTATTTT
CASKAWASDTQYF
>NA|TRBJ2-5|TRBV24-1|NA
TGTGCCACGGGCGATCAGGGGACACAAGAGACCCAGTACTTC
CATGDQGTQETQYF
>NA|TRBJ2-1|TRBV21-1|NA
TGTGCCAGCAGCAAAAGGCGGACAGGGTCATACAATGAGCAGTTCTTC
CASSKRRTGSYNEQFF
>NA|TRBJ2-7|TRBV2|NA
TGTGCCAGCACCGGGAGACATTCCTACGAGCAGTACTTC
CASTGRHSYEQYF
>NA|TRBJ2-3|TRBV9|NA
TGTGCCAGCAGCCAGGGGACGGATACGCAGTATTTT
CASSQGTDTQYF
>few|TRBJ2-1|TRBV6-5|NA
TGTGCCAGCATAGGCGGGGGCTATAACTACAATGAGCAGTTCTTC
CASIGGGYNYNEQFF
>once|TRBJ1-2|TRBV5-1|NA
TGCGCCAGCAGCTTGATGCAGGGCGGCTATGGCTACACCTTC
CASSLMQGGYGYTF
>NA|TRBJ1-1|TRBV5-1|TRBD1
TGCGCCAGCAGCTTCCGACAGGGTGGTACGAACACTGAAGCTTTCTTT
CASSFRQGGTNTEAFF
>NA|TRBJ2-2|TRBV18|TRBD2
TGTGCCAGCTCGTCGGGACTAGCGGACACCGGGGAGCTGTTTTTT
CASSSGLADTGELFF
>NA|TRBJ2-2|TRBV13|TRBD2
TGTGCCAGCAGCTCGCGACTAGCGGGGGGCACCGGGGAGCTGTTTTTT
CASSSRLAGGTGELFF
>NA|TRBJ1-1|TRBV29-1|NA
TGCAGCGTTGCCAGGGCGAACACTGAAGCTTTCTTT
CSVARANTEAFF
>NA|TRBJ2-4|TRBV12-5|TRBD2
TGTGCTAGTGGTTTGTCGGGACTAGCGGGAGGGCCGCGAGCCAAAAACATTCAGTACTTC
CASGLSGLAGGPRAKNIQYF
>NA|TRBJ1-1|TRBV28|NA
TGTGCCAGCAGTGCCCCGGGATCGAAGAACACTGAAGCTTTCTTT
CASSAPGSKNTEAFF
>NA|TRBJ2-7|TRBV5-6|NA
TGTGCCAGCAGCTTGGAGGAGGGGTCCTACGAGCAGTACTTC
CASSLEEGSYEQYF